Listed below are T cell receptor beta chains from one sample, sequenced in a study of T cells in tuberculosis. Sequencing was performed with immunoSEQ multiplex PCR; in TCRdb, only in-frame clones are kept and a portion is missing. The repertoire has around 35,000 clones, nearly 95% of them found once; the top ten carry 5.5% to 8%. Sequenced material: PBMCs. The receptors derive from a donor aged 10-29 years with latent tuberculosis or without tuberculosis infection. CDR3s leave out the opening cysteine and the closing phenylalanine or tryptophan.

cdr3_length v_call cdr3_aa
12 TRBV5-8 ASSFGQINQPQH
16 TRBV2 ASSEPLDGLGPWDTQY
14 TRBV6-6 ASSYGAQRGGYEQF
9 TRBV29-1 SGSRGYEQY
13 TRBV29-1 SVESGEGSTGELF
9 TRBV6-5 ASGEGRIAF
14 TRBV19 ASSRSGTEKYQPQH
11 TRBV4-1 ASMDRGGETQY
13 TRBV27 ASSGRQGAGGELF
13 TRBV9 ASSDPRRRDTEAF
12 TRBV6-1 ASAPGGAGQPQH
12 TRBV7-2 ASSFSAAKNIQY
11 TRBV30 AWRGSGGSPLH
10 TRBV23-1 ASSQSQEKLF
12 TRBV27 ASSSPDRVGGYT
12 TRBV7-8 ASKGGTVNQPQH
13 TRBV15 ATSTDSRGLGGYT
13 TRBV4-1 ASRFGQGRSYGYT